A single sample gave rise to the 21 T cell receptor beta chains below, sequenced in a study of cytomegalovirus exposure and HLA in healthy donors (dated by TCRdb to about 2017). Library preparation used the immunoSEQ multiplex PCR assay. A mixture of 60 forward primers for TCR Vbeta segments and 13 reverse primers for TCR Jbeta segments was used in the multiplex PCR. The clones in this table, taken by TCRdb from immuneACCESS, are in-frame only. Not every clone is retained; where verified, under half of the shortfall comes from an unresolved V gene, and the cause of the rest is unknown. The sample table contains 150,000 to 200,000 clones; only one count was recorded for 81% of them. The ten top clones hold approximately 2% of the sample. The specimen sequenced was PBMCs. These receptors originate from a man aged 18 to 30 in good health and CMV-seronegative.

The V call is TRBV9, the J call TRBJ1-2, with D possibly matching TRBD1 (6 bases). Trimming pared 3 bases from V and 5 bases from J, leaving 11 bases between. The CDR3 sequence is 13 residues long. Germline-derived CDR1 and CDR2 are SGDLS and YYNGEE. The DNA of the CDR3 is TGTGCCAGCAGCGGAGGCAGGGGTTATGGCTACACCTTC. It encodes CASSGGRGYGYTF.

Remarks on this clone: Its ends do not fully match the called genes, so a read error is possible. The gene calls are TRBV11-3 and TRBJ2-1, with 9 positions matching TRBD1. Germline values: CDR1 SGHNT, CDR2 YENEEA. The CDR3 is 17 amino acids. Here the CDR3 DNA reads TGTGCCAGCAGCTCCGGCCCCCAGGGACAGGGCTACGATGAGCAGTTCTTC. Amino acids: CASSSGPQGQGYDEQFF.

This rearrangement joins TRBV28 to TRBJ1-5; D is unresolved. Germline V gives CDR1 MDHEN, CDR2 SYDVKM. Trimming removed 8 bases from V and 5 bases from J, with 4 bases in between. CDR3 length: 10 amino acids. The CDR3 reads CASGHQPQHF. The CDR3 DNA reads TGTGCCAGCGGCCATCAGCCCCAGCATTTT.

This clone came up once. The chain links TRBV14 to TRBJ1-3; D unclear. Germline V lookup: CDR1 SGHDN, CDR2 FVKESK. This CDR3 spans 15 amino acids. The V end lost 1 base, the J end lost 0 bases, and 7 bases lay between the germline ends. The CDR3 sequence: CASSQVAVSGNTIYF. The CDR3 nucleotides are TGTGCCAGCAGCCAAGTAGCCGTCTCTGGAAACACCATATATTTT.

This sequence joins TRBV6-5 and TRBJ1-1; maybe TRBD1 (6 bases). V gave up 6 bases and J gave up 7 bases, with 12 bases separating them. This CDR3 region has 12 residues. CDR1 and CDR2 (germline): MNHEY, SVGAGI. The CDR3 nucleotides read TGTGCCAGCAGGAACACAGGGATTGAAGCTTTCTTT. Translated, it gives CASRNTGIEAFF.

The CDR3 loop reads CASSPREEGGSPLHF. In nucleotides, the CDR3 is TGTGCCAGCAGCCCCCGGGAGGAGGGAGGGTCACCCCTCCACTTT. This chain connects TRBV9 to TRBJ1-6, with D unresolved. This CDR3 contains 15 residues. Germline CDR1 and CDR2: SGDLS and YYNGEE. V shed 4 bases and J shed 10 bases, with 18 bases lying between them.

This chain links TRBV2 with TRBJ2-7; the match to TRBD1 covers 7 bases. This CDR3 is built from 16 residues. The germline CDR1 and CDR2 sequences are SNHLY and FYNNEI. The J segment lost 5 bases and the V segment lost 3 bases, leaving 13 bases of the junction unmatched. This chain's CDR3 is CASSEGQVRGLDEQYF. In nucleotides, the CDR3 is TGTGCCAGCAGTGAGGGTCAAGTTAGGGGGCTCGACGAGCAGTACTTC.

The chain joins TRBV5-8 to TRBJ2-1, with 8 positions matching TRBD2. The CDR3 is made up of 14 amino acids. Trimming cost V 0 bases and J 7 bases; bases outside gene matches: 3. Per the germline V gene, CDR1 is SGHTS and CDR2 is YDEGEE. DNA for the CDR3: TGTGCCAGCAGCTTGGGACTAGCGATAAATGAGCAGTTCTTC. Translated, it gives CASSLGLAINEQFF.

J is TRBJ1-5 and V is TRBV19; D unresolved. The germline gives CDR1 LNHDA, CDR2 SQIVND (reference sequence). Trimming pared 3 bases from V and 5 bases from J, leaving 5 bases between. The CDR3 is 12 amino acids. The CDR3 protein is CASSINDQPQHF. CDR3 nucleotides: TGTGCCAGTAGTATTAATGATCAGCCCCAGCATTTT.

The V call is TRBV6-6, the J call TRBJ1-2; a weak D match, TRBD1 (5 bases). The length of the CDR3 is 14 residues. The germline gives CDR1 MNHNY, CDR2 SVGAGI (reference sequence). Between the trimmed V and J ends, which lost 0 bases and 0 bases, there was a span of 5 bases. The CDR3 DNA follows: TGTGCCAGCAGTTACTCGACAGCTAACTATGGCTACACCTTC. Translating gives CASSYSTANYGYTF.

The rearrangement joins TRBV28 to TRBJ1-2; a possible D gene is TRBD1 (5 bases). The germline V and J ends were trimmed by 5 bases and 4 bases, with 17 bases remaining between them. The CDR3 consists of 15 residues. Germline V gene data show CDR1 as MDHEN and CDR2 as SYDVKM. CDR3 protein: CASSPDGGAVYGYTF. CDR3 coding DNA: TGTGCCAGCAGTCCCGATGGCGGGGCAGTCTATGGCTACACCTTC.

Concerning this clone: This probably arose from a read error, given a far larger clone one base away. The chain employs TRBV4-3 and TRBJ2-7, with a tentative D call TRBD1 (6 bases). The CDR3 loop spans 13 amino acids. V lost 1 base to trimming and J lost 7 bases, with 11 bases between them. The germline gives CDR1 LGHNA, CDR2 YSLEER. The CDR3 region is CASSQAGADEQYF. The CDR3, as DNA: TGCGCCAGCAGCCAAGCAGGGGCTGATGAGCAGTACTTC.

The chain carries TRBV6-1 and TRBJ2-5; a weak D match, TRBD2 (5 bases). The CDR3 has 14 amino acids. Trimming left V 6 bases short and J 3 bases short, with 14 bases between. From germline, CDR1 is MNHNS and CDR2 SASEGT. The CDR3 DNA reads TGTGCCAGCAGCTTCACTAGATCCAAAGAGACCCAGTACTTC. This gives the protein CASSFTRSKETQYF.

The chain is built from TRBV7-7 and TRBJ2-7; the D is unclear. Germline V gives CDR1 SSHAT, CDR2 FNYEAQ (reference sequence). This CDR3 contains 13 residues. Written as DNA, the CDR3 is TGTGCTAGTTCCGCCGAGGCTTCCTACGAGCAGTACTTC. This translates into CASSAEASYEQYF.

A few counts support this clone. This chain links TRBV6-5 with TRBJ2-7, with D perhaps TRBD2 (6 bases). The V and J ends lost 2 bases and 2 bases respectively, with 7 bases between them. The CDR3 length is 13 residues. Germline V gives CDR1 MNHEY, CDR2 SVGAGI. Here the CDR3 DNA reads TGTGCCAGCAGTTACAGGAGGGCCTACGAGCAGTACTTC. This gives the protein CASSYRRAYEQYF.

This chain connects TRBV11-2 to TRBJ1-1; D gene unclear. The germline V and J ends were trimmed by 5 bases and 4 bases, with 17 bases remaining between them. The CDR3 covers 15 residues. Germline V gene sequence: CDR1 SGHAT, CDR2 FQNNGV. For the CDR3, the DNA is TGTGCCAGCAGCCCCCCCGGGCTTCGGGGCACTGAAGCTTTCTTT. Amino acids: CASSPPGLRGTEAFF.

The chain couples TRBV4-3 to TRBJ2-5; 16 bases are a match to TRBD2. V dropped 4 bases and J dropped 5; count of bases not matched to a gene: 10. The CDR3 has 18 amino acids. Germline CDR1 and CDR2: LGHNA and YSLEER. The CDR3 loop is CASSPSGTSGRAWETQYF. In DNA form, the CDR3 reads TGCGCCAGCAGCCCCAGCGGGACTAGCGGGAGGGCCTGGGAGACCCAGTACTTC.

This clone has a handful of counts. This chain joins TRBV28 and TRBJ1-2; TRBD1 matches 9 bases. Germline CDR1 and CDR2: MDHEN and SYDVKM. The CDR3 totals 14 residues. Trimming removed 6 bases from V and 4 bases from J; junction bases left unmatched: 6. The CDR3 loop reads CASSLPGQGYGYTF. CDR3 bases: TGTGCCAGCAGCTTACCGGGACAGGGCTATGGCTACACCTTC.

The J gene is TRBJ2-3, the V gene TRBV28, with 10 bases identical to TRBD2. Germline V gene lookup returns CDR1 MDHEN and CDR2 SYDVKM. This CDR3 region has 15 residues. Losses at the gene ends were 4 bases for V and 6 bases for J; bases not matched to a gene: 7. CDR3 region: CASSSPSGGRDTQYF. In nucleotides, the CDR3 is TGTGCCAGCAGTTCACCTAGCGGGGGTCGGGATACGCAGTATTTT.

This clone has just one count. The CDR3 nucleotides read TGTGCCAGTAGTATAATCCCGGAGACAGATACGCAGTATTTT. Protein sequence: CASSIIPETDTQYF. The chain uses TRBV19 and TRBJ2-3; D gene ambiguous. The CDR3 extends over 14 amino acids. Between the trimmed V and J ends, which lost 2 bases and 3 bases, there was a span of 9 bases. Germline values: CDR1 LNHDA, CDR2 SQIVND (reference sequence).

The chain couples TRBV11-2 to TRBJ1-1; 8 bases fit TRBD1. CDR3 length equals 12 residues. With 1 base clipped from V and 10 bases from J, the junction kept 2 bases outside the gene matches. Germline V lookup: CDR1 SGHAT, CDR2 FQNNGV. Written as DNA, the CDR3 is TGTGCCAGCAGCTTAGGCACAGGGGGAGCTTTCTTT. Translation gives CASSLGTGGAFF.